The present TCR beta chain was sequenced within a study of shared clonotypes between healthy human individuals. Regarding this clone: The target antigen is unknown.

Study observations and caveats: The low donor count limited represented genetic and exposure-history diversity. Among donors, the sharing of clonotypes was expected to be influenced by sequencing depth.

Method: immunoSEQ multiplex PCR; TCRdb's copy keeps in-frame clones and lacks some. The sample holds 2,500,000 or so clones; roughly 90% are singletons and the top ten take 0.37%. Germline V gives CDR1 MDHEN, CDR2 SYDVKM. The CDR3 covers 12 residues. The receptor's source is a man aged 18 to 30 in good health. Some clones in this sample may be carry-over from other donors' samples. The chain employs TRBV28 and TRBJ1-2, with 7 bases aligning to TRBD1. The sample was naive CD4+ T cells from PBMCs. Specified subset: CD45RA+ positively selected. CDR3 residues: CATKGAIYGYTF. CDR3 sequence (DNA): TGTGCGACTAAGGGGGCCATCTATGGCTACACCTTC.